The 7 T cell receptor beta chains reported below all come from one sample, sequenced in a study of T cell repertoires in cytomegalovirus infection. TCRdb ran MiXCR on the reads and lists one entry per CDR3 protein. The sample holds approximately 630,000 distinct CDR3 sequences, roughly 26% seen once. The sequencing input was CD8+ T cells from PBMCs. The receptors here all came from a human donor in good health (CMV status not recorded). Some clones in this sample may be carry-over from other donors' samples.

The chain has TRBV12-3 or TRBV12-4 and TRBJ1-1, with no clear D. The V end was cut by 4 bases, the J end by 11 bases, with 14 bases between. The CDR3 is 12 amino acids. The CDR3 sequence: CASSSRPLGAFF. In DNA, the CDR3 is TGTGCCAGCAGTTCGAGACCTCTGGGTGCTTTCTTT.

This clonotype was counted many times. The chain links TRBV6-2 or TRBV6-3 to TRBJ2-1; 8 bases match TRBD2. CDR1 and CDR2 (germline): MNHEY, SVGEGT. Losses at the gene ends were 6 bases for V and 9 bases for J; bases not matched to a gene: 7. The CDR3 totals 13 residues. CDR3 region: CASSPGLAAEQFF. The CDR3 bases are TGTGCCAGCAGCCCCGGACTAGCCGCTGAGCAGTTCTTC.

This rearrangement joins TRBV6-5 to TRBJ1-2, with D possibly TRBD1 on 5 matching bases. The CDR3 spans 15 residues. The germline V gene encodes CDR1 MNHEY and CDR2 SVGAGI. The V gene lost 0 bases and the J gene lost 1 base, with 9 bases spanning the gap. Written as DNA, the CDR3 is TGTGCCAGCAGTTACTCACTGGGGGGTAACTATGGCTACACCTTC. Its protein is CASSYSLGGNYGYTF.

The CDR3 sequence is CASSVSGGPSYEQYV. The CDR3 coding sequence is TGTGCCAGCAGCGTTAGCGGGGGTCCCTCCTACGAGCAGTACGTC. V is TRBV7-9 and J is TRBJ2-7; TRBD2 agrees at 9 bases. Germline CDR1 is SEHNR and CDR2 is FQNEAQ (reference sequence). The V gene end was trimmed by 5 bases and the J gene end by 0 bases; junction bases not matched to a gene: 5. The CDR3 consists of 15 residues.

Only one count was recorded for this clonotype. V is TRBV6-2 or TRBV6-3 and J is TRBJ2-1, with D maybe TRBD1 (5 bases). Germline CDR1 reads MNHEY; CDR2 reads SVGEGT. Trimming took off 6 bases at V and 1 base at J, with 16 bases between the two ends. The CDR3 covers 16 residues. The CDR3 here is CASRAKGIRSYNEQFF. The DNA for the CDR3 is TGTGCCAGCAGAGCGAAGGGGATCAGGTCCTACAATGAGCAGTTCTTC.

V is TRBV6-5 and J is TRBJ2-5; 8 bases match TRBD2. This CDR3 has 15 amino acids. Losses at the gene ends were 5 bases for V and 5 bases for J; bases not matched to a gene: 10. Germline CDR1 and CDR2: MNHEY and SVGAGI. The CDR3 here is CASSPLSGGGETQYF. In nucleotides, the CDR3 is TGTGCCAGCAGTCCTCTGAGCGGGGGTGGGGAGACCCAGTACTTC.

This clonotype showed up just a few times. V is TRBV20-1 and J is TRBJ2-3, with D possibly matching TRBD2 (6 bases). The CDR3 runs to 14 residues. Germline V gene sequence: CDR1 DFQATT, CDR2 SNEGSKA (reference sequence). With 5 bases removed from V and 2 bases from J, the gap between germline ends came to 14 bases. CDR3 nucleotide sequence: TGCAGTGCTGCGGGACTTAAACCCACAGATACGCAGTATTTT. Amino acid sequence: CSAAGLKPTDTQYF.